This entry is about one T cell receptor (beta chain). This clone was observed a single time. The target of this receptor is not known. Base-call qualities are not available, and no considerably larger clone is one nucleotide away. Interpreted using the paper, the time point label stands for: baseline before first vaccination. Vaccinee samples were obtained from the UK trials COV001 and COV002, which included a single-blind randomized controlled phase 2/3 trial of AZD1222 (ChAdOx1 nCoV-19) in healthy adults. Trial participant PBMC samples were collected at day 0 and day 28 after the second dose for TCRbeta chain sequencing. The entry originates in a study of T cell responses to AZD1222 COVID-19 vaccine (dated by TCRdb to about 2021). At the level of the whole study: AZD1222 recipients given second doses at about 4 weeks or at about 12 weeks were pooled, since spike-specific TCR depth and breadth were not found to differ between the two schedules. Trial participants were enrolled by age into subgroups of 18-55, 56-69 and 70-plus years, and roughly 150, 30 and 60 TCR-sequenced participants, respectively, were included in these subgroups. TCR sequencing was performed for roughly 250 trial participants, of whom around 200 were given two doses of AZD1222 and roughly 25 were given two doses of MenACWY control vaccine.

Beyond this particular receptor, the publication reports: Because no samples from the day 14 peak response were available, repertoires could be characterized only after the peak T cell response. Most participants were white British and females outnumbered males, and the authors suggested that clonal diversity may have been underestimated. The vaccine-associated CD4 TCRs covered the entire spike protein, and the dominant responses fell in regions 160-218 and 743-854. Only five to seven AZD1222 recipients were SARS-CoV-2 seropositive at baseline, limiting conclusions about previously exposed vaccinees. In the small 56-69-year group, the increase in depth fell short of significance, most likely because of low power. Reportedly, close to half of the unique spike-specific TCRs recognized epitopes lying outside the regions that are mutated in the B.1.351 and B.1.1.7 variants. Spike-specific TCR breadth and depth rose significantly after two AZD1222 doses compared with day 0 and with MenACWY recipients.

Including cysteine and phenylalanine, the CDR3 has 15 amino acids. The CDR3 DNA has 45 bases and is translated from base 1. According to the germline V gene (reference sequence), CDR1 reads LNHDA and CDR2 reads SQIVND. V was cut back by 5 bases and J by 0 bases, leaving a gap of 8 bases between them. The CDR3 regions of human TCRbeta chains were analyzed by immunosequencing. Processing in the source paper ran as follows. Repertoire TCRs were checked for matches against a reference library of SARS-CoV-2-specific TCRs that had been generated using the MIRA antigen-specificity platform. Breadth meant the fraction of unique TCRs that were SARS-CoV-2-associated, whereas depth meant the fraction of total T cells that were SARS-CoV-2-associated. Using the MIRA data, each spike-specific TCR was assigned both to the spike region to which the TCR was reactive and to a CD4 or CD8 class. Log10-transformed breadth and depth values were compared by one-way ANOVA with Sidak's multiple comparisons tests. TCRdb mirrors the immuneACCESS table, restricted to in-frame sequences. Some clones are absent from its copies; in checked studies, under half trace to an unresolved V gene, and the reason for the others is unknown. The D gene and trimming were derived from the DNA, and the V and J assignments and clone size from that table. Here the sample has about 120,000 clones; approximately 91% occur a single time. Of the sample, roughly 2.3% is held by the ten largest clones.

The sequence derives from an adult in good health. The V and J genes are TRBV19 and TRBJ2-6, with the D gene too uncertain to name. The sample here was peripheral blood, taken on day 0 of AZD1222 vaccination. The bases are TGTGCCAGTAGTCTCGTGGGCTCTGGGGCCAACGTCCTGACTTTC. Translated, it gives CASSLVGSGANVLTF.